The subject of this entry is one TCR beta chain. Its antigen is as yet unknown. The PCR used 60 V beta and 13 J beta primers. Data came from immunoSEQ multiplex PCR; TCRdb stores just in-frame clones and leaves some out. The data show roughly 85,000 clones, with approximately 81% seen just once and 8.5% held by the top ten. The CDR3 runs to 16 residues. Germline V gene data show CDR1 as LNHDA and CDR2 as SQIVND (reference sequence). V was pared by 5 bases and J by 6 bases, with 22 bases between. The data derive from a study of glioma-infiltrating T cells after dendritic cell vaccination. Study background: Dendritic cell vaccination trial patients had either newly diagnosed or recurrent glioblastoma. Broader study findings: The cohort had few patients with full blood and tumor sets.

Noted time point: after dendritic cell vaccination, including at tumor progression/relapse. Blood PBMC samples: pre-vaccination, two weeks post third vaccination, and at tumor progression. This receptor was taken from a human donor with glioblastoma. The specimen was blood, collected after dendritic cell vaccination. This chain connects TRBV19 to TRBJ1-2, with D possibly being TRBD1 (5 bases). This CDR3 is CASSAGRSAGQDGYTF. The DNA for the CDR3 is TGTGCCAGTAGTGCCGGGAGGTCGGCAGGGCAGGATGGCTACACCTTC.